One sample yielded the 9 T cell receptor beta chains listed below, sequenced in a study of PD-1 blockade in classical Hodgkin lymphoma. There was relapse after autologous stem cell transplantation in every patient, and there was variation in brentuximab vedotin exposure. Clones were read by immunoSEQ multiplex PCR, and TCRdb kept only the in-frame ones, dropping some. The sample yields about 13,000 clones, around three quarters seen once. The source was peripheral blood mononuclear cells (PBMCs), collected at baseline. These receptors originate from a human donor with classical Hodgkin lymphoma.

This chain uses TRBV5-4 with TRBJ2-5; a weak D match, TRBD2 (5 bases). V lost 0 bases and J lost 5, with 20 bases in between. Germline V gene lookup returns CDR1 SGHNT and CDR2 YYREEE (reference sequence). The CDR3 runs to 17 residues. For the CDR3, the DNA is TGTGCCAGCAGCTTGGTTGGCAGCGGAGAGGGTAGGGAGACCCAGTACTTC. It translates to CASSLVGSGEGRETQYF.

The rearrangement uses TRBV30 and TRBJ1-5, with D hard to call. From germline, CDR1 is GTSNPN and CDR2 SVGIG (reference sequence). V was shortened by 3 bases and J by 4 bases, with 19 bases between the two germline ends. The CDR3 contains 16 residues. DNA for the CDR3: TGTGCCTGGAGCCTCTTGGCGTCAGGCTCAAATCAGCCCCAGCATTTT. Protein sequence: CAWSLLASGSNQPQHF. Full variable domain (outside the CDR3, taken from reference TRBV30 and TRBJ1-5): SQTIHQWPATLVQPVGSPLSLECTVEGTSNPNLYWYRQAAGRGLQLLFYSVGIGQISSEVPQNLSASRPQDRQFILSSKKLLLSDSGFYLCAWSLLASGSNQPQHFGDGTRLSIL.

This clone was seen only a few times. The chain has TRBV18 and TRBJ1-6, with TRBD1 as a possible D gene (5 bases). V shed 0 bases and J shed 9 bases, with 9 bases lying between them. Germline assignment: CDR1 KGHSH and CDR2 LQKENI. The CDR3 is 14 residues long. The CDR3 here is CASSPPDSTSPLHF. The CDR3 nucleotides are TGTGCCAGCTCACCACCCGACAGTACTTCACCCCTCCACTTT.

The V call is TRBV10-3, the J call TRBJ2-7, with 7 positions matching TRBD1. After removal of 10 bases from V and 4 bases from J, the junction contained 1 base not matched to a gene. Germline values: CDR1 ENHRY, CDR2 SYGVKD. The CDR3 contains 10 residues. As DNA, the CDR3 is TGTGCCACAGGGGGATACGAGCAGTACGTC. Translation gives CATGGYEQYV.

V and J are TRBV7-4 and TRBJ1-5; TRBD1 matches at 12 bases. The CDR3 length is 18 residues. Looked up from germline, CDR1 is SGHVT and CDR2 is SQSDAQ. With V trimmed by 4 bases and J by 3 bases, 10 bases remained unmatched. CDR3 in DNA: TGTGCCAGCAGCTCCCTTGGGGGGGACAGGGGGCTCAATCAGCCCCAGCATTTT. Protein sequence: CASSSLGGDRGLNQPQHF.

The chain combines TRBV4-1 with TRBJ1-1; D remains ambiguous. Germline V gives CDR1 MGHRA, CDR2 YSYEKL. The V and J ends lost 1 base and 0 bases respectively, with 9 bases between them. The CDR3 is made up of 15 amino acids. The CDR3 DNA reads TGCGCCAGCAGCCAAGTTTGGCTGATGAACACTGAAGCTTTCTTT. It encodes CASSQVWLMNTEAFF.

This clone was found a few times. The CDR3 reads CASSRTVYNSPLHF. The CDR3 DNA is TGTGCCAGCAGCCGGACAGTTTATAATTCACCCCTCCACTTT. The chain couples TRBV14 to TRBJ1-6, with D perhaps matching TRBD1 (6 bases). The V gene's germline CDR1 is SGHDN and CDR2 FVKESK. The CDR3 totals 14 residues. The V and J ends lost 4 bases and 4 bases respectively, with 8 bases between them.

The chain employs TRBV5-1 and TRBJ2-3; 9 positions match TRBD2. Unmatched junction bases numbered 16, after V lost 3 bases and J lost 5 bases. Germline assignment: CDR1 SGHRS and CDR2 YFSETQ. The CDR3 loop spans 18 amino acids. The CDR3 sequence: CASSSTSGRPQERDTQYF. The CDR3 DNA follows: TGCGCCAGCAGCTCGACTAGCGGAAGACCACAAGAGAGAGATACGCAGTATTTT.

This clone was detected a few times. The chain has TRBV25-1 and TRBJ2-1; D unclear. The CDR3 runs to 14 residues. Per the germline V gene, CDR1 is MGHDK and CDR2 is SYGVNS. V dropped 4 bases and J dropped 3 bases, with 10 bases sitting between them. CDR3 nucleotide sequence: TGTGCCAGCAGTGTCCAGGACGGCTACAATGAGCAGTTCTTC. Translated: CASSVQDGYNEQFF.